The 11 T cell receptor beta chains below were found in one sample sequenced in a study of control samples from healthy donors and cancer patients. TCRdb keeps only in-frame clones here, not all; method: immunoSEQ multiplex PCR. The repertoire includes around 190,000 clones, nearly 90% of them detected once, and roughly 1.3% sits in the top ten. The source material was blood. These receptors were taken from a woman in her fifties or sixties in good health.

The genes are TRBV7-9 and TRBJ1-6; possible D gene TRBD1, 5 bases. The CDR3 runs to 17 residues. CDR1 is SEHNR and CDR2 is FQNEAQ in the germline V gene (reference sequence). V was trimmed by 8 bases and J by 6 bases, leaving 23 bases between them. CDR3 in DNA: TGTGCCAGCCGCGGACCTCCCGGCAGGGCTCGTAATTCACCCCTCCACTTT. It codes for CASRGPPGRARNSPLHF.

V is TRBV2 and J is TRBJ2-2; D possibly corresponds to TRBD1 (6 bases). Germline V gene lookup returns CDR1 SNHLY and CDR2 FYNNEI. The CDR3 is made up of 15 amino acids. V dropped 2 bases and J dropped 7 bases, with 14 bases sitting between them. The CDR3 sequence: CASSELKGTIGELFF. The CDR3 coding sequence is TGTGCCAGCAGTGAATTGAAAGGGACAATCGGGGAGCTGTTTTTT.

The table lists this clone with a few counts. This chain connects TRBV28 to TRBJ2-3, with TRBD2 as a possible D gene (6 bases). Germline V gene lookup returns CDR1 MDHEN and CDR2 SYDVKM. The CDR3 extends over 15 amino acids. V lost 6 bases and J 1 base, leaving 14 bases between the germline ends. The CDR3 sequence: CASSPTGLGTDTQYF. CDR3 nucleotide sequence: TGTGCCAGCAGCCCCACGGGACTTGGCACAGATACGCAGTATTTT.

The chain employs TRBV5-1 and TRBJ2-3, with a possible D match to TRBD1 (6 bases). Trimming removed 4 bases from V and 0 bases from J, with 9 bases in between. From germline, CDR1 is SGHRS and CDR2 YFSETQ. The CDR3 contains 14 residues. The DNA for the CDR3 is TGCGCCAGCAGCAGTACAGGGAGCACAGATACGCAGTATTTT. This codes for CASSSTGSTDTQYF.

This clone was picked up one time. The chain combines TRBV6-5 with TRBJ1-1; possibly TRBD1 for D (5 bases). Germline CDR1 is MNHEY and CDR2 is SVGAGI. The CDR3 is made up of 11 amino acids. V lost 3 bases, J lost 11 bases, and 10 bases lay in between. The CDR3 is CASSYGGVAFF. The CDR3 DNA reads as TGTGCCAGCAGTTATGGGGGGGTTGCTTTCTTT.

The rearrangement links TRBV9 to TRBJ1-6; D gene unclear. CDR3 length: 14 residues. Deletions cut 2 bases from V and 3 bases from J, with 6 bases between. CDR1 is SGDLS and CDR2 is YYNGEE in the germline V gene. The CDR3 DNA follows: TGTGCCAGCAGCGTCGGGGACTATAATTCACCCCTCCACTTT. Residues: CASSVGDYNSPLHF.

The chain uses TRBV11-2 and TRBJ1-2; D gene uncertain. Germline V gives CDR1 SGHAT, CDR2 FQNNGV. The CDR3 length is 16 residues. V dropped 1 base and J dropped 0 bases, with 12 bases sitting between them. The CDR3 region is CASSLGFRASNYGYTF. CDR3 coding DNA: TGTGCCAGCAGCTTAGGTTTCCGGGCCTCTAACTATGGCTACACCTTC.

The rearrangement joins TRBV2 to TRBJ1-5, with D tentatively TRBD1 (6 bases). V was clipped by 4 bases and J by 9 bases, with 13 bases between them. The germline CDR1 and CDR2 sequences are SNHLY and FYNNEI. The CDR3 runs 13 residues. CDR3 sequence (DNA): TGTGCCAGCAGTGCCACAGGGTGGAGGCCCCAGCATTTT. It specifies CASSATGWRPQHF.

Only a few counts were recorded for this clone. This chain links TRBV7-6 with TRBJ1-3; 12 bases map to TRBD1. CDR1 is SGHVS, CDR2 FNYEAQ, per germline. V lost 5 bases and J lost 1; bases outside the gene matches: 3. CDR3 length: 16 residues. The CDR3 reads CASSVGQGASGNTIYF. The CDR3 bases are TGTGCCAGCAGCGTGGGACAGGGGGCATCTGGAAACACCATATATTTT.

This sequence joins TRBV15 and TRBJ1-1; 9 bases line up with TRBD1. CDR1 and CDR2 from the germline V gene are LNHNV and YYDKDF (reference sequence). The ends lost 4 bases at V and 5 bases at J; junction bases unmatched: 8. CDR3 size: 15 residues. CDR3 protein: CATSTFKQGATEAFF. CDR3 coding DNA: TGTGCCACCAGCACCTTTAAACAGGGGGCGACTGAAGCTTTCTTT. Drawing the rest from reference TRBV15 and TRBJ1-1, the complete variable domain is DAMVIQNPRYQVTQFGKPVTLSCSQTLNHNVMYWYQQKSSQAPKLLFHYYDKDFNNEADTPDNFQSRRPNTSFCFLDIRSPGLGDTAMYLCATSTFKQGATEAFFGQGTRLTVV.

V is TRBV30 and J is TRBJ2-7; D might be TRBD2 (6 bases). CDR1 GTSNPN and CDR2 SVGIG come from the germline V gene (reference sequence). This CDR3 has 13 amino acids. V was shortened by 5 bases and J by 4 bases, with 15 bases between the two germline ends. CDR3 region: CAWEGPRGYEQYF. The CDR3 region has the DNA TGTGCCTGGGAGGGGCCCCGGGGGTACGAGCAGTACTTC.